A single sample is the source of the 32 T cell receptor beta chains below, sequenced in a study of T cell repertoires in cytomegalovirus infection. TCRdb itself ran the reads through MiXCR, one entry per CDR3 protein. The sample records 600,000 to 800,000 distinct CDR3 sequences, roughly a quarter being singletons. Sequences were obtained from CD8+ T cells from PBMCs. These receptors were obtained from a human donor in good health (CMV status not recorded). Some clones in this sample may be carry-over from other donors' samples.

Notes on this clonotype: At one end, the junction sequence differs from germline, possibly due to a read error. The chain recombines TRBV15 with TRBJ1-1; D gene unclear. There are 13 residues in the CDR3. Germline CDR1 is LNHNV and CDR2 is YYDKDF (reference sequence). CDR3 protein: CATSSFGNNEAFF. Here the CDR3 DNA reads TGTGCCACCAGTTCTTTCGGGAACAATGAAGCTTTCTTT.

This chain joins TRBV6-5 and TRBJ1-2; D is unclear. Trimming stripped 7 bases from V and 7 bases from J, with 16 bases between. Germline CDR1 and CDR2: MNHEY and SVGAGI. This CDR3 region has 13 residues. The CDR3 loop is CASTRLGLVGYTF. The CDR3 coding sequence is TGTGCCAGCACCCGACTAGGGCTCGTTGGCTACACCTTC.

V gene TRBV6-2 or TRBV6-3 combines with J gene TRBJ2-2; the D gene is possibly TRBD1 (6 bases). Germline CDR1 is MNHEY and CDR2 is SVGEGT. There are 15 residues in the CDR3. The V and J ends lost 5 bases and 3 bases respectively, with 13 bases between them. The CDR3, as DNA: TGTGCCAGCAGTCAAGACAGGACATACACCGGGGAGCTGTTTTTT. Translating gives CASSQDRTYTGELFF.

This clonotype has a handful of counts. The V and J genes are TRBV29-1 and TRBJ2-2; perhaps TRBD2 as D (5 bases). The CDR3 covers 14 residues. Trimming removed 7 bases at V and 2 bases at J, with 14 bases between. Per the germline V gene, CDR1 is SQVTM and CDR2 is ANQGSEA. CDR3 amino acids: CSAGVSGNTGELFF. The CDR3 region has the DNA TGCAGCGCTGGTGTCTCGGGAAACACCGGGGAGCTGTTTTTT.

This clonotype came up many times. The chain's CDR3 is CASSLDPATEQYF. CDR3 bases: TGTGCCAGCAGCTTAGATCCAGCTACCGAGCAGTACTTC. This chain links TRBV7-2 with TRBJ2-7; D call uncertain. The CDR3 spans 13 residues. Between the trimmed V and J ends, which lost 1 base and 6 bases, there was a span of 10 bases. Germline V gene lookup returns CDR1 SGHTA and CDR2 FQGNSA. Filled out from reference TRBV7-2 and TRBJ2-7, the complete variable domain reads GAGVSQSPSNKVTEKGKDVELRCDPISGHTALYWYRQSLGQGLEFLIYFQGNSAPDKSGLPSDRFSAERTGGSVSTLTIQRTQQEDSAVYLCASSLDPATEQYFGPGTRLTVT.

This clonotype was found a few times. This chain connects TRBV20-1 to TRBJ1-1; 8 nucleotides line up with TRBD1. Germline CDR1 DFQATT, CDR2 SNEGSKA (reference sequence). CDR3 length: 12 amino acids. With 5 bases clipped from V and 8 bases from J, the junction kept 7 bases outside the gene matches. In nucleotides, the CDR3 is TGCAGTGCTCGACAGGGGATCCGAGAAGCTTTCTTT. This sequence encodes CSARQGIREAFF.

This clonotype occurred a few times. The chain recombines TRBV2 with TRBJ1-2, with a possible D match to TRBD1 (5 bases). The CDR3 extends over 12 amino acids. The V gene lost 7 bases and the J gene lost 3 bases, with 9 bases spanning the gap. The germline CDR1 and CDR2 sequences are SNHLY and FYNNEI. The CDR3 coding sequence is TGTGCCAGCACCAAGACAGACTATGGCTACACCTTC. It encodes CASTKTDYGYTF. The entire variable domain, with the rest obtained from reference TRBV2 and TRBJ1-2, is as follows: EPEVTQTPSHQVTQMGQEVILRCVPISNHLYFYWYRQILGQKVEFLVSFYNNEISEKSEIFDDQFSVERPDGSNFTLKIRSTKLEDSAMYFCASTKTDYGYTFGSGTRLTVV.

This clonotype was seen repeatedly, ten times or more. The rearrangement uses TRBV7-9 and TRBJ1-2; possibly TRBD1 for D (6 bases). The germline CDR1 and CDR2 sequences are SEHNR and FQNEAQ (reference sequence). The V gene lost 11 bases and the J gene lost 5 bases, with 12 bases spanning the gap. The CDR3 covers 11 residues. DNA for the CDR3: TGTGCCGAAAGGAGGGGGTATGGCTACACCTTC. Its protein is CAERRGYGYTF. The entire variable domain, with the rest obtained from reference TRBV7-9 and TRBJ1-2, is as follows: DTGVSQNPRHKITKRGQNVTFRCDPISEHNRLYWYRQTLGQGPEFLTYFQNEAQLEKSRLLSDRFSAERPKGSFSTLEIQRTEQGDSAMYLCAERRGYGYTFGSGTRLTVV.

The DNA of the CDR3 is TGTGCCAGCACCCTAAATCCCTTCACAGGGGACCAAGAGACCCAGTACTTC. Residues: CASTLNPFTGDQETQYF. This rearrangement joins TRBV5-6 to TRBJ2-5; 7 bases align to TRBD1. This CDR3 contains 17 residues. The germline gives CDR1 SGHDT, CDR2 YYEEEE. The ends lost 6 bases at V and 0 bases at J; junction bases unmatched: 14.

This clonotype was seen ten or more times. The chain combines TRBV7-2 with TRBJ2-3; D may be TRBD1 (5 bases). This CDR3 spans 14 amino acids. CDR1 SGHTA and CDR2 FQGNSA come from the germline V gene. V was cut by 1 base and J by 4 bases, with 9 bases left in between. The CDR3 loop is CASSLVSGPDTQYF. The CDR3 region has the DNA TGTGCCAGCAGCTTAGTTTCAGGGCCAGATACGCAGTATTTT. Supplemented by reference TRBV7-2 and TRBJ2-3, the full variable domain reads GAGVSQSPSNKVTEKGKDVELRCDPISGHTALYWYRQSLGQGLEFLIYFQGNSAPDKSGLPSDRFSAERTGGSVSTLTIQRTQQEDSAVYLCASSLVSGPDTQYFGPGTRLTVL.

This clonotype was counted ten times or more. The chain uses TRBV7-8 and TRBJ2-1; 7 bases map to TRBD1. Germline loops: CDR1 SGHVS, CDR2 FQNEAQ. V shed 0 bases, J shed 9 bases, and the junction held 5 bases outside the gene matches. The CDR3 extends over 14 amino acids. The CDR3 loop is CASSLATGKGEQFF. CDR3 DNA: TGTGCCAGCAGCTTAGCGACAGGGAAGGGTGAGCAGTTCTTC.

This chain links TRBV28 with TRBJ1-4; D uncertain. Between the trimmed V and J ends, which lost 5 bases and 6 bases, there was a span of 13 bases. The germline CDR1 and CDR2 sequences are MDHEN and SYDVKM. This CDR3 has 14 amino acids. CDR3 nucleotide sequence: TGTGCCAGCAGTCCACCCCGGACGGATGAAAAACTGTTTTTT. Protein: CASSPPRTDEKLFF.

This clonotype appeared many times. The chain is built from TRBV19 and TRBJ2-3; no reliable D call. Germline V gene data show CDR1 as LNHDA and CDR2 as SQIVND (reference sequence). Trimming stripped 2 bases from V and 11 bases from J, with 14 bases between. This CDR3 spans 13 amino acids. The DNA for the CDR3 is TGTGCCAGTAGTATATCGAACCGGATTGGGCAGTATTTT. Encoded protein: CASSISNRIGQYF.

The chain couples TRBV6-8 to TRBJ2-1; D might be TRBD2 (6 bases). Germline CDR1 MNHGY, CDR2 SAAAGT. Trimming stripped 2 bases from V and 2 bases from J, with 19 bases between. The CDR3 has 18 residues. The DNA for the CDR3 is TGTGCCAGCAGTTACCCCACCGGGTTAGCGGTTACCTACAATGAGCAGTTCTTC. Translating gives CASSYPTGLAVTYNEQFF.

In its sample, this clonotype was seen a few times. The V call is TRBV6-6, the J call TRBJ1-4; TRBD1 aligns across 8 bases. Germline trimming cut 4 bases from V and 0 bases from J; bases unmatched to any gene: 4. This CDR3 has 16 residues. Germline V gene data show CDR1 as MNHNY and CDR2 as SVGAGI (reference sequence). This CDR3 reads CASSFSGQATNEKLFF. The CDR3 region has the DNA TGTGCCAGCAGTTTCTCGGGACAGGCAACTAATGAAAAACTGTTTTTT.

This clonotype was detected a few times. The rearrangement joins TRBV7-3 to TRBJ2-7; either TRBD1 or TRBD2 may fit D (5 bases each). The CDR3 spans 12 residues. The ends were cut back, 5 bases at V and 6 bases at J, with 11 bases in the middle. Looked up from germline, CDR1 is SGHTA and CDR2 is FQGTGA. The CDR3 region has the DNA TGTGCCAGCAGCCCCCCGGGGCCCGAGCAGTACGTC. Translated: CASSPPGPEQYV.

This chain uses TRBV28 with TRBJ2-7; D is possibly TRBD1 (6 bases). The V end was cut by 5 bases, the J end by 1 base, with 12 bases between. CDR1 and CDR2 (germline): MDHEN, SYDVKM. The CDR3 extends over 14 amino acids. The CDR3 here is CASSIRGRSYEQYV. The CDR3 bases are TGTGCCAGCAGTATCAGGGGCCGTTCCTACGAGCAGTACGTC.

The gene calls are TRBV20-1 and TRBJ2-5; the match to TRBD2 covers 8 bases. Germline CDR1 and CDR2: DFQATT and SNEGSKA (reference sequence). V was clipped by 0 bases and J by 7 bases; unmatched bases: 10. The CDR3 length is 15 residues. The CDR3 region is CSARDFSGGPGTQYF. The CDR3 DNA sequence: TGCAGTGCTAGAGATTTCAGCGGGGGCCCGGGGACCCAGTACTTC.

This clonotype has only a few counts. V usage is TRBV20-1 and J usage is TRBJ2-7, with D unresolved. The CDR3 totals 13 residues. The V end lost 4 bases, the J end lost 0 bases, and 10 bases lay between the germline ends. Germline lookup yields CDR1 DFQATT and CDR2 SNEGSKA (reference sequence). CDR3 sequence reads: CSANKRASYEQYF. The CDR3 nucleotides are TGCAGTGCTAATAAAAGGGCCTCCTACGAGCAGTACTTC.

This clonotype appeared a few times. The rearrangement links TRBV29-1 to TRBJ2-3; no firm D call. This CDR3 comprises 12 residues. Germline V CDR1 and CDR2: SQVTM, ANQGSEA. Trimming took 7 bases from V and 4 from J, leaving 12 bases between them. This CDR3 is CSGGVVADTQYF. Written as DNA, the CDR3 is TGCAGCGGTGGGGTGGTAGCAGATACGCAGTATTTT.

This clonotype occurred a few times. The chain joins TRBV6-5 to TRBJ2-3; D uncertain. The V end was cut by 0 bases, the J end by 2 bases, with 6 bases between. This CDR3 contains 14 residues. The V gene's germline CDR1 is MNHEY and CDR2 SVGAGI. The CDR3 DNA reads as TGTGCCAGCAGTTACTCCGGCCCCACAGATACGCAGTATTTT. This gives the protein CASSYSGPTDTQYF.

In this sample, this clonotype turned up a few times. The CDR3 here is CSARARDKYEQYF. The CDR3 DNA sequence: TGCAGTGCTAGAGCCCGGGACAAGTACGAGCAGTACTTC. The gene calls are TRBV20-1 and TRBJ2-7; a weak D match, TRBD1 (6 bases). The V end was cut by 1 base, the J end by 4 bases, with 11 bases between. This CDR3 has 13 residues. Germline V gene sequence: CDR1 DFQATT, CDR2 SNEGSKA (reference sequence).

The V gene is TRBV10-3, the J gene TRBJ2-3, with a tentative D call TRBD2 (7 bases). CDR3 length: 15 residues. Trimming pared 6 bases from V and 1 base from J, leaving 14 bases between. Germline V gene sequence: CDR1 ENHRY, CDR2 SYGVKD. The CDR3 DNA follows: TGTGCCATCAGCCTTTCGGGGGGCGGCACAGATACGCAGTATTTT. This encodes CAISLSGGGTDTQYF.

This chain's CDR3 is CASTPGPRTTEAFF. As DNA, the CDR3 is TGTGCCAGCACCCCGGGACCCCGGACCACTGAAGCTTTCTTT. The chain links TRBV7-6 to TRBJ1-1; D perhaps matches TRBD1 (5 bases). Germline CDR1 SGHVS, CDR2 FNYEAQ. This CDR3 region has 14 residues. The V end lost 7 bases, the J end lost 4 bases, and 16 bases lay between the germline ends.

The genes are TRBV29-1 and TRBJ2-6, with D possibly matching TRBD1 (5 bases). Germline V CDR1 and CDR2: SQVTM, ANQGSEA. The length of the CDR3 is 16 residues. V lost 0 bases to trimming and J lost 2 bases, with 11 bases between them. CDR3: CSVEDWGVAGANVLTF. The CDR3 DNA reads TGCAGCGTTGAAGATTGGGGCGTCGCTGGGGCCAACGTCCTGACTTTC.

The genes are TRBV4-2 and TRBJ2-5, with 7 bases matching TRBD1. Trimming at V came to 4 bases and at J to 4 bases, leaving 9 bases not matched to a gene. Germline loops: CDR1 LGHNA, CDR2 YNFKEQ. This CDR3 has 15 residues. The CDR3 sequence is CASSPLAGDRETQYF. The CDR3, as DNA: TGTGCCAGCAGCCCCCTGGCAGGGGACAGAGAGACCCAGTACTTC.

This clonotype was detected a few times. CDR3 DNA: TGTGCCAGCTCACCAATAGAGCGGGGGGAGTTTACCTACAATGAGCAGTTCTTC. Translated: CASSPIERGEFTYNEQFF. This chain uses TRBV18 with TRBJ2-1; 9 nucleotides agree with TRBD2. Germline trimming cut 2 bases from V and 2 bases from J; bases unmatched to any gene: 10. CDR3 length: 18 amino acids. From germline, CDR1 is KGHSH and CDR2 LQKENI.

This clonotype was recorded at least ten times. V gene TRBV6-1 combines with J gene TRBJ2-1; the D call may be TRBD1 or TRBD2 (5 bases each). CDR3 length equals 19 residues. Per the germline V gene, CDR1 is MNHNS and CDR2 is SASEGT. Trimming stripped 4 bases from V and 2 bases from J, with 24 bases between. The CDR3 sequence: CASSADELGDPPTYNEQFF. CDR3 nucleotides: TGTGCCAGCAGTGCCGATGAACTCGGGGACCCACCCACCTACAATGAGCAGTTCTTC.

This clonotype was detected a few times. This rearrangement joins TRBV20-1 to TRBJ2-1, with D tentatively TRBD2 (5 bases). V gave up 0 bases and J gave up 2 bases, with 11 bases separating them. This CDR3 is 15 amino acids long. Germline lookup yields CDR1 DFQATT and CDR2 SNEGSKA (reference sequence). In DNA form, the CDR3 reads TGCAGTGCTAGAGATTTGCGGGTCCCCTACAATGAGCAGTTCTTC. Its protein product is CSARDLRVPYNEQFF.

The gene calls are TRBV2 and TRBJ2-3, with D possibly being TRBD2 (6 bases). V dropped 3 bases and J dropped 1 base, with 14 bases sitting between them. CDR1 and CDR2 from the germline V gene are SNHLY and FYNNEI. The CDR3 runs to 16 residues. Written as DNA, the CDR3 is TGTGCCAGCAGTGAGGGGCCTCCGGGAGGCACAGATACGCAGTATTTT. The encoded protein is CASSEGPPGGTDTQYF.

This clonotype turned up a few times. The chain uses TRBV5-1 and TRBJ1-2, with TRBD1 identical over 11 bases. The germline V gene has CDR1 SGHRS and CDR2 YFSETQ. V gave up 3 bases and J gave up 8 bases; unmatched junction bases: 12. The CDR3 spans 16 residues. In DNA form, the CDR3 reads TGCGCCAGCAGCTACGCCGGGACAGGGGGGTTTTTCGGCTACACCTTC. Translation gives CASSYAGTGGFFGYTF. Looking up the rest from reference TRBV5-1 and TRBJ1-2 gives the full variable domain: KAGVTQTPRYLIKTRGQQVTLSCSPISGHRSVSWYQQTPGQGLQFLFEYFSETQRNKGNFPGRFSGRQFSNSRSEMNVSTLELGDSALYLCASSYAGTGGFFGYTFGSGTRLTVV.

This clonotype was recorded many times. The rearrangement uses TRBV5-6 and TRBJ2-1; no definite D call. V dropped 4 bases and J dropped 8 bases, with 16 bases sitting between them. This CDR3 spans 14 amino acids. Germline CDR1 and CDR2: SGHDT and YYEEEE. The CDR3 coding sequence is TGTGCCAGCAGCCCAAGCATTTCGGGCTATGAGCAGTTCTTC. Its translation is CASSPSISGYEQFF.